The clone carrying this TCR beta chain occurred a few times. Per germline, CDR1 SGHRS and CDR2 YFSETQ. The CDR3 extends over 15 amino acids. J was trimmed by 8 bases and V by 0 bases; bases with no gene match: 6. The source of the sample is a study of T-cell memory formation after mild COVID-19. Sample barcodes and UMIs were carried by the TCR alpha and TCR beta cDNA libraries that 5'RACE generated with constant-segment primers. TCRdb reprocessed the 5' RACE reads via MiXCR and lists one record per CDR3 protein. The sample includes 550,000 to 650,000 distinct CDR3 sequences, approximately 15% of them seen just once.

The V gene is TRBV5-1, the J gene TRBJ2-1; 9 bases fit TRBD2. The TCR was taken from an adult woman who had mild COVID-19 (a few samples of this study predate the infection). Cell type and time point are not known. The sequencing input was PBMCs or a T cell subset sorted from them (not recorded which). The CDR3 loop is CASSLVLAGIHEQFF. In nucleotides, the CDR3 is TGCGCCAGCAGCTTGGTCCTAGCGGGAATCCATGAGCAGTTCTTC. Filled out from reference TRBV5-1 and TRBJ2-1, the complete variable domain reads KAGVTQTPRYLIKTRGQQVTLSCSPISGHRSVSWYQQTPGQGLQFLFEYFSETQRNKGNFPGRFSGRQFSNSRSEMNVSTLELGDSALYLCASSLVLAGIHEQFFGPGTRLTVL.